This entry is about one T cell receptor beta chain. Some clones are missing from TCRdb's copy, which holds only in-frame ones; the method was immunoSEQ multiplex PCR. Of about 150,000 clones listed, roughly four fifths were seen once; the top ten hold more than 5.5%. This sample stems from a study of blood T cell repertoires in COVID-19. This CDR3 is 16 amino acids long. Germline assignment: CDR1 LNHDA and CDR2 SQIVND (reference sequence). Trimming removed 4 bases from V and 8 bases from J; junction bases left unmatched: 13. Material: PBMCs or T cells enriched from blood (not recorded which). This chain uses TRBV19 with TRBJ2-2; 7 positions agree with TRBD2. This clonotype was sampled from a man aged 45-65 years who had recovered from COVID-19. The CDR3 protein is CASSRSGTPRSGELFF. In nucleotides, the CDR3 is TGTGCCAGTAGTAGAAGCGGGACTCCAAGGTCTGGGGAGCTGTTTTTT.